What follows describes a single TCR beta chain. Its antigen is undetermined. Sequenced by immunoSEQ multiplex PCR; TCRdb stores in-frame clones only, minus some. The table includes under 150,000 clones, about 95% detected once. The record originates from a study of graft-versus-host responses after intestinal transplantation. Study details: Recipients had transplants, and these were multivisceral, liver-intestinal, or isolated intestinal. Each patient got anti-thymocyte globulin induction, then tacrolimus and steroids for about 3 years. Study-level findings and limits: Allograft clonal ratios (graft-versus-host to host-versus-graft) were high in patients who had graft-donor T cell macrochimerism.

Germline V gives CDR1 MDHEN, CDR2 SYDVKM. CDR3 size: 12 residues. The V and J ends lost 8 bases and 7 bases respectively, with 14 bases between them. The sequence was collected from a human donor who received an intestinal transplant. The rearrangement uses TRBV28 and TRBJ1-1; a possible D gene is TRBD1 (6 bases). Here the sequenced sample was unstimulated CD8+ T cells sorted from spleen or lymph node cells, taken before intestinal transplant. The CDR3 region has the DNA TGTGCCAGCGAGGCCAGAGGGGGTGAAGCTTTCTTT. It is translated as CASEARGGEAFF.